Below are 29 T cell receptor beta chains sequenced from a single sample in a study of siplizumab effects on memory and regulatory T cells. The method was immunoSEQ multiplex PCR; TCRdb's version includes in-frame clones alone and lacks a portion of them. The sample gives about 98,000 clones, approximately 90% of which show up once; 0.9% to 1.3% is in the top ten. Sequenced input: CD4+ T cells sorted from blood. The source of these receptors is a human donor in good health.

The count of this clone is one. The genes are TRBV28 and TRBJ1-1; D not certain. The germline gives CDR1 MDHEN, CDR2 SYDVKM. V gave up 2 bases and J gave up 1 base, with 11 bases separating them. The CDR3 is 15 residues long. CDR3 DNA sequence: TGTGCCAGCAGTTTAACGGCCCCGGCGAACACTGAAGCTTTCTTT. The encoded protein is CASSLTAPANTEAFF.

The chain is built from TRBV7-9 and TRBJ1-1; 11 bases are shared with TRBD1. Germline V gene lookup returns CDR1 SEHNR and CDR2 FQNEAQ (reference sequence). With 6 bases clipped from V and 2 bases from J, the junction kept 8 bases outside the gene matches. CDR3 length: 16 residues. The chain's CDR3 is CASSPTGTGGNTEAFF. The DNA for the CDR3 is TGTGCCAGCAGTCCGACCGGGACAGGGGGTAACACTGAAGCTTTCTTT.

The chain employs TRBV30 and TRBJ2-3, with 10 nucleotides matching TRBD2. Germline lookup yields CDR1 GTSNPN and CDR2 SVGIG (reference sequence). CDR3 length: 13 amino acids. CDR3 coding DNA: TGTGCTATCACTAGCGGGACCACAGATACGCAGTATTTT. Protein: CAITSGTTDTQYF.

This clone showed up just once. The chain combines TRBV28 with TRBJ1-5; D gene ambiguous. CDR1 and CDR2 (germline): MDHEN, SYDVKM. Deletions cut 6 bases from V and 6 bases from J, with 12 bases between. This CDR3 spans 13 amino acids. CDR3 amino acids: CASSPTLGQPQHF. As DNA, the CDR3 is TGTGCCAGCAGCCCAACCCTCGGTCAGCCCCAGCATTTT.

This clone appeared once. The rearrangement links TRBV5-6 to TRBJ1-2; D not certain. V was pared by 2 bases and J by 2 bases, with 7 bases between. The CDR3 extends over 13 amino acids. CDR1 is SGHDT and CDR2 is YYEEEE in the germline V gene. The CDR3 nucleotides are TGTGCCAGCAGCTTAGGTTTAAACTATGGCTACACCTTC. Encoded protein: CASSLGLNYGYTF.

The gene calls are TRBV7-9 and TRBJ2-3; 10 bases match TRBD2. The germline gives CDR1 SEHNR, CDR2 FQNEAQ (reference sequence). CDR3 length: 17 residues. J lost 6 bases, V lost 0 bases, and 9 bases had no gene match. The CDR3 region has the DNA TGTGCCAGCAGCTTAGCCGGGCTAGCGGGAGTACACGATACGCAGTATTTT. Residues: CASSLAGLAGVHDTQYF.

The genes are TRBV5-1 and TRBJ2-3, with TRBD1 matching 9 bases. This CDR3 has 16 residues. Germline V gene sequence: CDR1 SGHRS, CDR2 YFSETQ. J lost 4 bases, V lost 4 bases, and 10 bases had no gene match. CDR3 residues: CASSEAGTGLADTQYF. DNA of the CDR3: TGCGCCAGCAGCGAAGCCGGGACAGGGCTGGCAGATACGCAGTATTTT.

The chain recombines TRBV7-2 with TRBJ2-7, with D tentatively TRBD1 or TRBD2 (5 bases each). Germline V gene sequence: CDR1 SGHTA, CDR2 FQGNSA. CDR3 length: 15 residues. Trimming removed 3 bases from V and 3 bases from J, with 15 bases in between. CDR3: CASSFTGTVGYEQYF. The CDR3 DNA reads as TGTGCCAGCAGCTTTACCGGGACGGTGGGCTACGAGCAGTACTTC.

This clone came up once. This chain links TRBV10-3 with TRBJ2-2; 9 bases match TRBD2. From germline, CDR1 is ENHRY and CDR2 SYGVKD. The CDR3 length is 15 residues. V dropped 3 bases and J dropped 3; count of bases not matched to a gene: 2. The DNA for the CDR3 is TGTGCCATCAGTGAAGGGACTAGCTACACCGGGGAGCTGTTTTTT. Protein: CAISEGTSYTGELFF.

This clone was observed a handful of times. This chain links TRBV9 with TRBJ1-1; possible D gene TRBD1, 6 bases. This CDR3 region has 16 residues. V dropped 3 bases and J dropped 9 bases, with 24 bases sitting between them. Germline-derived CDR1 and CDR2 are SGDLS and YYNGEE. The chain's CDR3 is CASSALPDSPPGQAFF. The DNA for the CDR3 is TGTGCCAGCAGCGCGCTCCCGGACAGCCCGCCGGGCCAAGCTTTCTTT.

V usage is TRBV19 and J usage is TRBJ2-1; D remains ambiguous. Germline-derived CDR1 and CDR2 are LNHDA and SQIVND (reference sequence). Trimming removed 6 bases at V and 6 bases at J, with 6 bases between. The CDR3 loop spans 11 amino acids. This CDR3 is CASRGVNEQFF. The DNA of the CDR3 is TGTGCCAGTAGGGGTGTCAATGAGCAGTTCTTC.

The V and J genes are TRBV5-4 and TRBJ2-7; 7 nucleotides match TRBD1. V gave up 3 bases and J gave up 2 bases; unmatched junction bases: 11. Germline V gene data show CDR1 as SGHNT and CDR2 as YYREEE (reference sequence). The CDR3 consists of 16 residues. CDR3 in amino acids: CASSSKAGTATYEQYF. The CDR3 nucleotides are TGTGCCAGCAGCTCGAAAGCCGGGACAGCTACCTACGAGCAGTACTTC.

CDR3 in amino acids: CASSRGQGSSYEQYF. The CDR3 bases are TGTGCCAGCAGCAGAGGACAGGGGAGCTCCTACGAGCAGTACTTC. The V and J genes are TRBV11-3 and TRBJ2-7; 9 nucleotides match TRBD1. CDR3 length: 15 amino acids. The germline gives CDR1 SGHNT, CDR2 YENEEA. Trimming took 5 bases from V and 0 from J; bases not matched to a gene: 5.

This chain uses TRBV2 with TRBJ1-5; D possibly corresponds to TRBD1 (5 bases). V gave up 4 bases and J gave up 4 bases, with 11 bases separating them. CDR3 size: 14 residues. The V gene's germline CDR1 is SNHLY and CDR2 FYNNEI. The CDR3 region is CASSVTRGNQPQHF. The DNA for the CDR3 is TGTGCCAGCAGTGTAACAAGGGGTAATCAGCCCCAGCATTTT.

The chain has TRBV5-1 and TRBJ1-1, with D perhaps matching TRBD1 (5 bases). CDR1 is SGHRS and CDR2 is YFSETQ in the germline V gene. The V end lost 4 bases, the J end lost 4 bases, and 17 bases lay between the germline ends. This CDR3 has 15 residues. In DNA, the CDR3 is TGCGCCAGCAGCCCAAGGACCAGGGCTGCCACTGAAGCTTTCTTT. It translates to CASSPRTRAATEAFF.

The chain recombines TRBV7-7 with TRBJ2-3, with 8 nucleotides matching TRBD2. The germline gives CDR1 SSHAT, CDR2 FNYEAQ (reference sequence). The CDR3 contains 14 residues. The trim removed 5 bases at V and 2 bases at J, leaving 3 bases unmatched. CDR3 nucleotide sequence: TGTGCCAGCAGCCTACTAGCGGTCACAGATACGCAGTATTTT. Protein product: CASSLLAVTDTQYF.

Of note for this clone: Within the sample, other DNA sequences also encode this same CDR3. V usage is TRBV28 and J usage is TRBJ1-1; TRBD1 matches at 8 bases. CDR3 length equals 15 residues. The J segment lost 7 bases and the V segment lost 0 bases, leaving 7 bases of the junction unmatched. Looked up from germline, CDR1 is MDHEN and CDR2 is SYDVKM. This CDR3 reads CASSLWSGGKVEAFF. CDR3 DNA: TGTGCCAGCAGTTTATGGTCAGGGGGCAAGGTTGAAGCTTTCTTT.

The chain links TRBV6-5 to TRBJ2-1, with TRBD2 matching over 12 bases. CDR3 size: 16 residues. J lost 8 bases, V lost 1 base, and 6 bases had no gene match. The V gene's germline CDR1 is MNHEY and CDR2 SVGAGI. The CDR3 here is CASSYYLAGGLDEQFF. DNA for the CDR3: TGTGCCAGCAGTTACTATCTAGCGGGAGGGTTGGATGAGCAGTTCTTC.

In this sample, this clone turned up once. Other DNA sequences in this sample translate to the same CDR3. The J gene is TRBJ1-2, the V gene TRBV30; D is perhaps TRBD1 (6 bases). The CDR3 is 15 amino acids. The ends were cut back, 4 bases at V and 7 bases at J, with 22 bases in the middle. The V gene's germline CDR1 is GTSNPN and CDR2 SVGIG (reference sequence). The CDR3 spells CAWNWGRGGRGGYTF. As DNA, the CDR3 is TGTGCCTGGAATTGGGGTCGAGGGGGGAGAGGTGGCTACACCTTC.

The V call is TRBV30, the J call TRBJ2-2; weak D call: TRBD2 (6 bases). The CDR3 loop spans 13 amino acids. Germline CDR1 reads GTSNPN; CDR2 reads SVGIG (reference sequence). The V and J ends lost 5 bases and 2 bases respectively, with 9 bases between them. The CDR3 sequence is CAWGGLNTGELFF. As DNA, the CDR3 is TGTGCCTGGGGGGGACTCAACACCGGGGAGCTGTTTTTT.

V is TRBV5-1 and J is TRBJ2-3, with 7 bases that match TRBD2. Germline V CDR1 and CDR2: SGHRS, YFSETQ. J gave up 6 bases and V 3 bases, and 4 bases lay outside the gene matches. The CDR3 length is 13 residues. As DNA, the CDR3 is TGCGCCAGCAGCTCGAGCGGGAAGGATACGCAGTATTTT. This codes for CASSSSGKDTQYF.

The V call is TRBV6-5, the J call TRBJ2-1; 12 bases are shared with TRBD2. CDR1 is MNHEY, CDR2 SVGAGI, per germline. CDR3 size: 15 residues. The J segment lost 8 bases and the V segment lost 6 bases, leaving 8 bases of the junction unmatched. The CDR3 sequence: CASRPSGRADDEQFF. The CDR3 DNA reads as TGTGCCAGCAGACCTAGCGGGAGGGCGGATGATGAGCAGTTCTTC.

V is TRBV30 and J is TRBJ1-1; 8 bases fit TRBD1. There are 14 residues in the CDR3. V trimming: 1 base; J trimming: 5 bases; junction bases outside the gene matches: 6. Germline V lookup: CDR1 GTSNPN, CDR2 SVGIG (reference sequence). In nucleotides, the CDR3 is TGTGCCTGGAGTGCACAGGGGGGCCTTACTGAAGCTTTCTTT. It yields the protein CAWSAQGGLTEAFF.

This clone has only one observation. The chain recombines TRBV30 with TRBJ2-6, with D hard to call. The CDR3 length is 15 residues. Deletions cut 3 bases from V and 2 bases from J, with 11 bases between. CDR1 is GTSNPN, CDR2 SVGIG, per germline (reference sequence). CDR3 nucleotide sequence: TGTGCCTGGAGATATCGAGGTCCTGGGGCCAACGTCCTGACTTTC. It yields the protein CAWRYRGPGANVLTF. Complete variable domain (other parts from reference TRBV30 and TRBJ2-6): SQTIHQWPATLVQPVGSPLSLECTVEGTSNPNLYWYRQAAGRGLQLLFYSVGIGQISSEVPQNLSASRPQDRQFILSSKKLLLSDSGFYLCAWRYRGPGANVLTFGAGSRLTVL.

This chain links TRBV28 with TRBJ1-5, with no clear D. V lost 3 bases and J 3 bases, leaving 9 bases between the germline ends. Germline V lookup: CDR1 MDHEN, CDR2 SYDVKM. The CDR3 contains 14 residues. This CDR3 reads CASSFLSNNQPQHF. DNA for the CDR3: TGTGCCAGCAGTTTTCTATCTAACAATCAGCCCCAGCATTTT.

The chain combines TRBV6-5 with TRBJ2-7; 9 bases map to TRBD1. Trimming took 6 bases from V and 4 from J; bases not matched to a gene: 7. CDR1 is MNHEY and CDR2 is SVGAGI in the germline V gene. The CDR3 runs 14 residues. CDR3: CASRSGTGQYEQYF. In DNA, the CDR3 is TGTGCCAGCAGGTCCGGGACAGGGCAGTACGAGCAGTACTTC.

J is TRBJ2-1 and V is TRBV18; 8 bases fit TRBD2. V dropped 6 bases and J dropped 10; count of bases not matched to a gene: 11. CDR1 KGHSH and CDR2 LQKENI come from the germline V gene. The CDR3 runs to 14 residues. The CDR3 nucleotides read TGTGCCAGCTCCTACGATCGAACTAGCGGAGAGCAGTTCTTC. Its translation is CASSYDRTSGEQFF.

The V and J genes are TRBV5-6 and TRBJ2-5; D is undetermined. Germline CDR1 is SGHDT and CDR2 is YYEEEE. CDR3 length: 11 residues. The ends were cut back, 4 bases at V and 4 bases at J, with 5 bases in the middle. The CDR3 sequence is CASSARETQYF. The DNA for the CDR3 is TGTGCCAGCAGCGCCCGAGAGACCCAGTACTTC.

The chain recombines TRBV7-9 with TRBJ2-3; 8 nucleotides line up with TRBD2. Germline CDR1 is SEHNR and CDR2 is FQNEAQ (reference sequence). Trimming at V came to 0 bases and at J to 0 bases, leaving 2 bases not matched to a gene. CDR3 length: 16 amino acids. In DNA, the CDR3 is TGTGCCAGCAGCTTAGCAAGCGGGAGAAGCACAGATACGCAGTATTTT. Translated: CASSLASGRSTDTQYF.